These 12 T cell receptor beta chains were sequenced from one sample in a study of CDR3 diversity in severe acne. TCRdb re-called the PCR reads through MiXCR, storing one row per CDR3 protein. The profile shows more than 85,000 distinct CDR3 sequences, about 50% of them singletons. The material sequenced was blood. Every receptor here comes from a male donor in good health, serving as a control.

This chain joins TRBV6-5 and TRBJ1-1; D is uncertain. Trimming cost V 8 bases and J 8 bases, with 24 bases left between them. The CDR3 spans 15 residues. CDR1 is MNHEY and CDR2 is SVGAGI in the germline V gene. CDR3 DNA sequence: TGTGCCAGCGGGTCATTACGTTGGGGAACAGCGGAAGCTTTCTTT. This translates into CASGSLRWGTAEAFF.

This clonotype was picked up many times. The chain is built from TRBV3-1 and TRBJ1-2; no reliable D call. V shed 6 bases and J shed 8 bases, with 13 bases lying between them. This CDR3 comprises 12 residues. CDR1 LGHDT and CDR2 YNNKEL come from the germline V gene (reference sequence). The CDR3 reads CASSQEPRGYTF. The DNA for the CDR3 is TGTGCCAGCAGTCAGGAACCGAGGGGCTACACCTTC.

The chain joins TRBV15 to TRBJ2-5; D is ambiguous. Germline loops: CDR1 LNHNV, CDR2 YYDKDF (reference sequence). The CDR3 extends over 12 amino acids. V gave up 1 base and J gave up 5 bases, with 5 bases separating them. The CDR3 coding sequence is TGTGCCACCAGCAGAGGCTCTGAGACCCAGTACTTC. Protein sequence: CATSRGSETQYF.

V gene TRBV10-3 combines with J gene TRBJ2-6; the D gene is possibly TRBD1 (5 bases). Trimming left V 2 bases short and J 4 bases short, with 12 bases between. This CDR3 is built from 16 residues. Germline CDR1 reads ENHRY; CDR2 reads SYGVKD. The CDR3 loop is CAISERAGPGANVLTF. The CDR3 region has the DNA TGTGCCATCAGTGAGCGAGCAGGGCCAGGGGCCAACGTCCTGACTTTC.

V and J are TRBV2 and TRBJ1-2, with D perhaps TRBD1 (6 bases). Germline loops: CDR1 SNHLY, CDR2 FYNNEI. This CDR3 is built from 13 residues. V lost 6 bases, J lost 4 bases, and 12 bases lay in between. The CDR3 sequence is CASRDTGIYGYTF. As DNA, the CDR3 is TGTGCCAGCAGAGACACAGGGATCTATGGCTACACCTTC.

Concerning this clonotype itself: Lacking the conserved final phenylalanine or tryptophan, this CDR3 likely reflects a read error. This chain uses TRBV27 with TRBJ2-2; D call uncertain. V was shortened by 6 bases and J by 5 bases, with 10 bases between the two germline ends. This CDR3 spans 13 amino acids. Per the germline V gene, CDR1 is MNHEY and CDR2 is SMNVEV (reference sequence). The CDR3 loop reads CASSLRRTGELFL. In DNA form, the CDR3 reads TGTGCCAGCAGCCTACGTCGGACCGGGGAGCTGTTTCTT.

This chain links TRBV6-5 with TRBJ1-3; D is undetermined. CDR1 and CDR2 (germline): MNHEY, SVGAGI. The germline V and J ends were trimmed by 5 bases and 12 bases, with 11 bases remaining between them. The CDR3 has 11 amino acids. This chain's CDR3 is CASSGHRDIYF. For the CDR3, the DNA is TGTGCCAGCAGTGGTCACCGGGACATATATTTT.

This clonotype was seen more than once but under ten times. This chain connects TRBV24-1 to TRBJ2-2, with 8 bases matching TRBD1. The CDR3 has 15 amino acids. V was pared by 6 bases and J by 0 bases, with 2 bases of the junction left unmatched. Per germline, CDR1 KGHDR and CDR2 SFDVKD. The DNA of the CDR3 is TGTGCCACCAGTACGGGACAGGCGAACACCGGGGAGCTGTTTTTT. This encodes CATSTGQANTGELFF.

This clonotype has only a few counts. An end of the junction does not agree with germline; a read error may underlie this. This chain joins TRBV6-1 and TRBJ2-1; 10 bases are shared with TRBD2. CDR1 and CDR2 (germline): MNHNS, SASEGT. This CDR3 comprises 17 residues. In DNA form, the CDR3 reads TGTGCCAGCAGTGAAGAAGCTAGCGGGGGACTATACAATGAGCAGCTCTTC. This translates into CASSEEASGGLYNEQLF.

The V call is TRBV7-9, the J call TRBJ2-1; 10 bases fit TRBD2. With 5 bases clipped from V and 3 bases from J, the junction kept 4 bases outside the gene matches. Germline assignment: CDR1 SEHNR and CDR2 FQNEAQ (reference sequence). The CDR3 totals 15 residues. CDR3 region: CASSQLAGGYNEQFF. CDR3 in DNA: TGTGCCAGCAGCCAATTAGCGGGGGGCTACAATGAGCAGTTCTTC.

CDR3 bases: TGCGCCAGCAGCGGCGGGGGCCTCTACAATGAGCAGTTCTTC. Translation: CASSGGGLYNEQFF. This chain uses TRBV5-1 with TRBJ2-5, with D possibly being TRBD2 (7 bases). The DNA matches TRBJ2-1 better at its end, which makes the J call doubtful. CDR3 length: 14 amino acids. Germline assignment: CDR1 SGHRS and CDR2 YFSETQ.

This clonotype was recorded a few times. The germline gene is not matched at one end of the junction; a read error may be the cause. This chain links TRBV2 with TRBJ2-5; no clear D. The CDR3 runs to 14 residues. Per the germline V gene, CDR1 is SNHLY and CDR2 is FYNNEI. For the CDR3, the DNA is TGTGCTAGCAGTACCCAGCAGGCGCAAGAGACCCAGTACTTC. Encoded protein: CASSTQQAQETQYF.